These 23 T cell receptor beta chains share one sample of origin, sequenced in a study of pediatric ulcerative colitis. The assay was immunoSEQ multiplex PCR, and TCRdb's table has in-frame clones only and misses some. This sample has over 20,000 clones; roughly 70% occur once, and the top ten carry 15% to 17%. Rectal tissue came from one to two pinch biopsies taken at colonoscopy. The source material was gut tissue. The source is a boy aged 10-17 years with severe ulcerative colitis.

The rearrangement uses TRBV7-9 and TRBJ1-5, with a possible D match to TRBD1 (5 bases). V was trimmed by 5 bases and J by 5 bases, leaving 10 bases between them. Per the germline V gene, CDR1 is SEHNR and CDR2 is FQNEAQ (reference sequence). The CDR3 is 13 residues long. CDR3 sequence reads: CASSARVDQPQHF. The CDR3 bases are TGTGCCAGCAGCGCCAGGGTTGATCAGCCCCAGCATTTT.

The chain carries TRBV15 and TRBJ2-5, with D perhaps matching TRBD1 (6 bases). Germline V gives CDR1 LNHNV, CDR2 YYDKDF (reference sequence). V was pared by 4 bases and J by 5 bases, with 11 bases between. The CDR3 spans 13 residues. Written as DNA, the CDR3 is TGTGCCACCAGCAACAGGGCCGTGGAGACCCAGTACTTC. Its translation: CATSNRAVETQYF.

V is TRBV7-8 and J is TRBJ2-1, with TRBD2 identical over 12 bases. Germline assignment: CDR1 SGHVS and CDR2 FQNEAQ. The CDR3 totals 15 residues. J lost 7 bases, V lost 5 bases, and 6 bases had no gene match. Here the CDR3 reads CASSPGLAGPNEQFF. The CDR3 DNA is TGTGCCAGCAGCCCGGGACTAGCGGGCCCTAATGAGCAGTTCTTC.

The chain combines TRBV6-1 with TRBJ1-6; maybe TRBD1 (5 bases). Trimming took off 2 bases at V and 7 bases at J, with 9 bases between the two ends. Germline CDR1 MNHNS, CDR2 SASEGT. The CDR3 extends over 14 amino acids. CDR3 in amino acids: CASSEFGGNSPLHF. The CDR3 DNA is TGTGCCAGCAGTGAATTTGGGGGGAATTCACCCCTCCACTTT.

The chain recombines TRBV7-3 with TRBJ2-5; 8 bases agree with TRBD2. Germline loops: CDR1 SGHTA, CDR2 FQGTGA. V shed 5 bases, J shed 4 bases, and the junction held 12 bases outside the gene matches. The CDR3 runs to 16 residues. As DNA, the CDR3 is TGTGCCAGCAGCCTAGGTGGGGGGCTAGCGGGAGAGACCCAGTACTTC. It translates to CASSLGGGLAGETQYF.

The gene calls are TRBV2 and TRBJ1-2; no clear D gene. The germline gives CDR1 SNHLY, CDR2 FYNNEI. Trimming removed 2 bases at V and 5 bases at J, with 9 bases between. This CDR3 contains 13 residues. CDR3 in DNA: TGTGCCAGCAGTGAATGGGCCACTTATGGCTACACCTTC. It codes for CASSEWATYGYTF.

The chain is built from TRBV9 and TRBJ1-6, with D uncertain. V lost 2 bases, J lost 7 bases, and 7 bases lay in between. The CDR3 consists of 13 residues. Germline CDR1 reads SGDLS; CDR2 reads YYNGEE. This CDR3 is CASSVGRNSPLHF. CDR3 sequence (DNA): TGTGCCAGCAGCGTCGGACGAAATTCACCCCTCCACTTT.

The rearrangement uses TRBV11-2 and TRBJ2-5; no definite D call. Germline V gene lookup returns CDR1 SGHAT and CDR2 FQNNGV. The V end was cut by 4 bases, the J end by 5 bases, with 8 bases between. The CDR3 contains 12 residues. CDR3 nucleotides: TGTGCCAGCAGCTCCCTCTGGGAGACCCAGTACTTC. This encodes CASSSLWETQYF.

CDR3 protein: CASSLNGGKDTQYF. As DNA, the CDR3 is TGTGCCAGCAGCTTAAACGGGGGGAAAGATACGCAGTATTTT. The J gene is TRBJ2-3, the V gene TRBV5-4, with 7 nucleotides matching TRBD2. Germline values: CDR1 SGHNT, CDR2 YYREEE (reference sequence). The CDR3 has 14 amino acids. Unmatched junction bases numbered 5, after V lost 2 bases and J lost 5 bases. Using reference TRBV5-4 and TRBJ2-3 for the parts outside the CDR3, the full variable domain is ETGVTQSPTHLIKTRGQQVTLRCSSQSGHNTVSWYQQALGQGPQFIFQYYREEENGRGNFPPRFSGLQFPNYSSELNVNALELDDSALYLCASSLNGGKDTQYFGPGTRLTVL.

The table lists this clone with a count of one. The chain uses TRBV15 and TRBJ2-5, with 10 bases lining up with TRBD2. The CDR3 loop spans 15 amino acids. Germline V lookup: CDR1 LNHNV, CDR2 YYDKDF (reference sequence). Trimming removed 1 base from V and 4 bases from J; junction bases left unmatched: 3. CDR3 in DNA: TGTGCCACCAGCAGAGGAGCGGGGGGGCCAGAGACCCAGTACTTC. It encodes CATSRGAGGPETQYF.

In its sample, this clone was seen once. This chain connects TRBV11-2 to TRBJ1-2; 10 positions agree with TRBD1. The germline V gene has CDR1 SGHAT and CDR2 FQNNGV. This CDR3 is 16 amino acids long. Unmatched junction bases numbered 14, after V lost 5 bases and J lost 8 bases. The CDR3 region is CASSDQTGGAYRGYTF. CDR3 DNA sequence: TGTGCCAGCAGCGATCAGACAGGGGGCGCGTATAGGGGCTACACCTTC.

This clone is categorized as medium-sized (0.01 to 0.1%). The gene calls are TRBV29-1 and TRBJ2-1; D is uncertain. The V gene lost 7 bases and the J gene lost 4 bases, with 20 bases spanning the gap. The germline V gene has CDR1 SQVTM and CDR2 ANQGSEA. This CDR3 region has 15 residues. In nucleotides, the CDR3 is TGCAGCGCCACCTTCTCGAGCCTTACTTACAATGAGCAGTTCTTC. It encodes CSATFSSLTYNEQFF.

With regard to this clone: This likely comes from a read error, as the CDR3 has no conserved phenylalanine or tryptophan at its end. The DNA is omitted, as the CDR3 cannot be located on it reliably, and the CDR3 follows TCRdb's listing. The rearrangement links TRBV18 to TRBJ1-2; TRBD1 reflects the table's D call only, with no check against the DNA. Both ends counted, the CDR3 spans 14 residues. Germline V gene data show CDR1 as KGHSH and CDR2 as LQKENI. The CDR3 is CASSPHYLSGTTLV.

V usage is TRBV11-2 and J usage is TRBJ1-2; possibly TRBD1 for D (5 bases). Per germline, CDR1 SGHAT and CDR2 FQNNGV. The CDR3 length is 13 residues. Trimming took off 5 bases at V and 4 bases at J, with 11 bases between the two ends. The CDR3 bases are TGTGCCAGCAGCGAAGGACATTTCTATGGCTACACCTTC. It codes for CASSEGHFYGYTF.

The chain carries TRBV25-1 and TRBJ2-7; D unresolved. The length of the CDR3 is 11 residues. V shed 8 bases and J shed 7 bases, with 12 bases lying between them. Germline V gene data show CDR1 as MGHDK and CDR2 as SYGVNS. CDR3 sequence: CASGYRAEQYF. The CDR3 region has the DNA TGTGCCAGCGGCTACCGGGCAGAGCAGTACTTC.

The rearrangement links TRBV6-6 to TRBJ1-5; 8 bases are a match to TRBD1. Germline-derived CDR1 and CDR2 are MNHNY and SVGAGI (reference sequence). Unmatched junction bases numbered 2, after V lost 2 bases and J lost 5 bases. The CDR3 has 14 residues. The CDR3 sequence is CASSYTGGDQPQHF. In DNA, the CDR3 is TGTGCCAGCAGTTACACAGGGGGGGATCAGCCCCAGCATTTT.

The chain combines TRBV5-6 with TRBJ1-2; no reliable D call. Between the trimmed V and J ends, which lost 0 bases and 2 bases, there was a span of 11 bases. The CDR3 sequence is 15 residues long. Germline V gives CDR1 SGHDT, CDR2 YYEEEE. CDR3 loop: CASSLGLTVNYGYTF. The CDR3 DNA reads TGTGCCAGCAGCTTGGGATTGACTGTAAACTATGGCTACACCTTC.

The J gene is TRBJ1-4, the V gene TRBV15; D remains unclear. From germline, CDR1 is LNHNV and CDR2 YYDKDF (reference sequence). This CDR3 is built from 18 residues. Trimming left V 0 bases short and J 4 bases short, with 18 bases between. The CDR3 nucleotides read TGTGCCACCAGCAGAGATGGGCTGTCGAGTGGGGTTAATGAAAAACTGTTTTTT. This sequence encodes CATSRDGLSSGVNEKLFF.

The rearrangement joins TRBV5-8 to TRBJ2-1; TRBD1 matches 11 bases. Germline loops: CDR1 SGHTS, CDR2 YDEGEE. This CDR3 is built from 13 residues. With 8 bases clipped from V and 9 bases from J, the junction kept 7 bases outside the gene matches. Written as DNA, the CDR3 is TGTGCCAGTCCGGGACAGGGGGTTACTGAGCAGTTCTTC. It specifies CASPGQGVTEQFF.

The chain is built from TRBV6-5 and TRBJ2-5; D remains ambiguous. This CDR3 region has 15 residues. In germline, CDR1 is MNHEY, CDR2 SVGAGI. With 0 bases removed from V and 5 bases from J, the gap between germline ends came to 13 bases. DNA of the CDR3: TGTGCCAGCAGTTACTCCCCACTCCTGCTGGAGACCCAGTACTTC. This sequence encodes CASSYSPLLLETQYF.

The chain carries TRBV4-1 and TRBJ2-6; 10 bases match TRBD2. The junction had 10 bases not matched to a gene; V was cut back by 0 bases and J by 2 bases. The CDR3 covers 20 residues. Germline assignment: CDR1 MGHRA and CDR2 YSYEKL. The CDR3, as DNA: TGCGCCAGCAGCCAAGAGAGATTAGCGGGGGGTCACGCTGGGGCCAACGTCCTGACTTTC. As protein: CASSQERLAGGHAGANVLTF.

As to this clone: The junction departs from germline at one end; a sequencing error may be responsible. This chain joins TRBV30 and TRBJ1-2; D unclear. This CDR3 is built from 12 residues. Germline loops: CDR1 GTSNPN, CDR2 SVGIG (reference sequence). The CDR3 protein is CAWRDSNYGYAF. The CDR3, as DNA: TGTGCCTGGAGGGACTCTAACTATGGCTACGCCTTC.

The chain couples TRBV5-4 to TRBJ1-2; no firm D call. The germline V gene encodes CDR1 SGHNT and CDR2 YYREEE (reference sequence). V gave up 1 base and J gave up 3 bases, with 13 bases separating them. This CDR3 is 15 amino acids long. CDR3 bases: TGTGCCAGCAGCTTGCGCGGAGAGCAGTACTATGGCTACACCTTC. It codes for CASSLRGEQYYGYTF.